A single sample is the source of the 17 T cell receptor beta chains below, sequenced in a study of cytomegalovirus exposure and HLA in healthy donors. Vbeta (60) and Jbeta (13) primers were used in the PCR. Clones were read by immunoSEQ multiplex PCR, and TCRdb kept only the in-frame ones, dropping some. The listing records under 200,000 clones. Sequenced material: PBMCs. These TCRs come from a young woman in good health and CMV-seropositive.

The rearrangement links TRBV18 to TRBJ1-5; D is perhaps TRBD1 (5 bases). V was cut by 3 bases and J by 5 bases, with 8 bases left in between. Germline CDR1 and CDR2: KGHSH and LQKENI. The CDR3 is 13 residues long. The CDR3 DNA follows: TGTGCCAGCTCACCGGACAATCATCAGCCCCAGCATTTT. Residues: CASSPDNHQPQHF.

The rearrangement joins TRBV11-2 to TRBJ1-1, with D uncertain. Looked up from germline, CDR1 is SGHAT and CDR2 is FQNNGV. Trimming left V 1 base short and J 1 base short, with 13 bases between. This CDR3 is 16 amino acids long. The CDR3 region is CASSLVVSRGNTEAFF. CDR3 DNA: TGTGCCAGCAGCTTAGTGGTTTCCAGAGGGAACACTGAAGCTTTCTTT.

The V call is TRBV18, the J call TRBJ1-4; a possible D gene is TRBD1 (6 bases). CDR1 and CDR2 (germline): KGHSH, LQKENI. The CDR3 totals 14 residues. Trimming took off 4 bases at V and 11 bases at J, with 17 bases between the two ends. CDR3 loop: CASSQRTDNTKLFF. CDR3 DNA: TGTGCCAGCTCACAGCGGACAGACAACACTAAACTGTTTTTT.

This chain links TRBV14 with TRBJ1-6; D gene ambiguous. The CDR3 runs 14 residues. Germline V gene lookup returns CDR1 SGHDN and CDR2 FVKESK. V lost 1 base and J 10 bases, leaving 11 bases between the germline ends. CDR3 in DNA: TGTGCCAGCAGCCAAGGGAGGGAATACTCACCCCTCCACTTT. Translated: CASSQGREYSPLHF.

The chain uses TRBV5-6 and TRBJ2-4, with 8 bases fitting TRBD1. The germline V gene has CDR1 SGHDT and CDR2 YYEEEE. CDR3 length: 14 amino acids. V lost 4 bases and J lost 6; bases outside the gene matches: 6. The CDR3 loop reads CASSRATGGNIQYF. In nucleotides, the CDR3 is TGTGCCAGCAGCCGCGCAACAGGGGGAAACATTCAGTACTTC.

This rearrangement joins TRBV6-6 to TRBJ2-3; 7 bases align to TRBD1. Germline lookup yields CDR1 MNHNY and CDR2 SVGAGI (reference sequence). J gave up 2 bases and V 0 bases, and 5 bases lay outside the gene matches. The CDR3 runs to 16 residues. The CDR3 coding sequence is TGTGCCAGCAGTTACTCCGGACAGGACCACACAGATACGCAGTATTTT. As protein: CASSYSGQDHTDTQYF.

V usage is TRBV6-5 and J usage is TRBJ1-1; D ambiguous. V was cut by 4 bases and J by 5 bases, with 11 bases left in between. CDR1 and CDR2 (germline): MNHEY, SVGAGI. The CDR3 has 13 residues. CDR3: CASSSFRGTEAFF. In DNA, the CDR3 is TGTGCCAGCAGTTCCTTTAGAGGTACTGAAGCTTTCTTT.

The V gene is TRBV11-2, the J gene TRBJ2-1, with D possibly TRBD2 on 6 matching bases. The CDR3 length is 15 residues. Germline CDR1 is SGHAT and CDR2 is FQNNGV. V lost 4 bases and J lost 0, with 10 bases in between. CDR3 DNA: TGTGCCAGCAGCTCCCTAGCGAGCTCCTACAATGAGCAGTTCTTC. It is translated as CASSSLASSYNEQFF. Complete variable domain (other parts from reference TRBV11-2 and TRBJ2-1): EAGVAQSPRYKIIEKRQSVAFWCNPISGHATLYWYQQILGQGPKLLIQFQNNGVVDDSQLPKDRFSAERLKGVDSTLKIQPAKLEDSAVYLCASSSLASSYNEQFFGPGTRLTVL.

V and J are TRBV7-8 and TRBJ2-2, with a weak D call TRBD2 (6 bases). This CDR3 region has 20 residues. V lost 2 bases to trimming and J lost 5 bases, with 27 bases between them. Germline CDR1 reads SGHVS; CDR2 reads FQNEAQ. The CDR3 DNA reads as TGTGCCAGCAGCTTATATGTATTAGTAACGGCGGGGAGTTGGACCGGGGAGCTGTTTTTT. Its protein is CASSLYVLVTAGSWTGELFF.

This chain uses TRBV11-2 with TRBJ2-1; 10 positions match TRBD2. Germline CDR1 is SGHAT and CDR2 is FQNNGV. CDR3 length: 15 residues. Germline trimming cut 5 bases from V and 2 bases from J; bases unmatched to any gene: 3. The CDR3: CASSQTSGAYNEQFF. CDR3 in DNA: TGTGCCAGCAGCCAAACTAGCGGGGCCTACAATGAGCAGTTCTTC.

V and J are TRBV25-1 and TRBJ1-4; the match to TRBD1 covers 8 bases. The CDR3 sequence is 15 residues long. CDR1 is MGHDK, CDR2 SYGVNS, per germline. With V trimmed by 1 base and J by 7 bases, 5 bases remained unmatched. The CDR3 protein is CASSEFAGGTEKLFF. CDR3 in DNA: TGTGCCAGCAGTGAATTCGCAGGGGGCACTGAAAAACTGTTTTTT.

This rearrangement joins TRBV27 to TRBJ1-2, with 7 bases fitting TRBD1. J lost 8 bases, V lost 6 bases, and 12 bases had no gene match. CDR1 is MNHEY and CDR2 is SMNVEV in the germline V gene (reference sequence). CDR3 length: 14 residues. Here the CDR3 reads CASRPRQTGWGYTF. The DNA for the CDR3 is TGTGCCAGCAGACCTCGTCAGACAGGGTGGGGCTACACCTTC.

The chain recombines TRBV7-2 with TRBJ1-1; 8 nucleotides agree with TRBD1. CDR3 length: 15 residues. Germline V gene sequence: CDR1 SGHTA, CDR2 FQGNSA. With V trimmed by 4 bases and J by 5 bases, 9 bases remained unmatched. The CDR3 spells CASSSGRGPGTEAFF. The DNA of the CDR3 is TGTGCCAGCAGCTCCGGCAGGGGGCCGGGAACTGAAGCTTTCTTT.

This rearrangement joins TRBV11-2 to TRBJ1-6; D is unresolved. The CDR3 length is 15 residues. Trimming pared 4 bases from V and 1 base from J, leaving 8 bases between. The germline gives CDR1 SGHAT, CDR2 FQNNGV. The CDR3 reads CASSSTGSYNSPLHF. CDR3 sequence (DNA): TGTGCCAGCAGCTCGACCGGGTCCTATAATTCACCCCTCCACTTT. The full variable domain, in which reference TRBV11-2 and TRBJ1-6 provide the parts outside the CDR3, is EAGVAQSPRYKIIEKRQSVAFWCNPISGHATLYWYQQILGQGPKLLIQFQNNGVVDDSQLPKDRFSAERLKGVDSTLKIQPAKLEDSAVYLCASSSTGSYNSPLHFGNGTRLTVT.

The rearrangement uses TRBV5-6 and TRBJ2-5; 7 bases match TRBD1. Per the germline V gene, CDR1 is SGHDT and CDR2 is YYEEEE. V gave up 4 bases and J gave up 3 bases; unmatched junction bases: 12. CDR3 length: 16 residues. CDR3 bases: TGTGCCAGCAGCAGGACAGGACAGACGGCCGAAGAGACCCAGTACTTC. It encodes CASSRTGQTAEETQYF.

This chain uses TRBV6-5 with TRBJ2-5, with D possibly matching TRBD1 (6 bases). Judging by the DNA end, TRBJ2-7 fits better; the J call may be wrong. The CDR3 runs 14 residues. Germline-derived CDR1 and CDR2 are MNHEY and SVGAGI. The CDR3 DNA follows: TGTGCCAGCAGTTCGACTTGGACAGCCTACGAGCAGTACTTC. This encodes CASSSTWTAYEQYF.

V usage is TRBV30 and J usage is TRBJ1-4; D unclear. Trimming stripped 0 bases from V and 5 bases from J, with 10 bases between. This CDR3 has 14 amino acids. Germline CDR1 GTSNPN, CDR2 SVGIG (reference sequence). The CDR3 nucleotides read TGTGCCTGGAGTGTAGGCGACTACAATGAAAAACTGTTTTTT. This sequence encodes CAWSVGDYNEKLFF.